The 2 T cell receptor beta chains listed next were all sequenced from one sample in a study of CD8 T cells in Susac syndrome. The RNA input was about 0.5 to 1 ug, and it was reverse transcribed with random hexamers. TCRdb itself ran the immunoSEQ multiplex PCR reads through MiXCR, one entry per CDR3 protein. The sample lists about 300,000 distinct CDR3 sequences; around 83% were seen once. The sequenced material came from CD8+ T cells from PBMCs. These TCRs come from a human donor with multiple sclerosis.

The rearrangement joins TRBV7-3 to TRBJ2-3; D gene uncertain. The CDR3 length is 14 residues. Deletions cut 3 bases from V and 1 base from J, with 8 bases between. The germline V gene encodes CDR1 SGHTA and CDR2 FQGTGA. CDR3 in amino acids: CASSLRTRTDTQYF. The CDR3 region has the DNA TGTGCCAGCAGCTTGCGGACCCGCACAGATACGCAGTATTTT.

This sequence joins TRBV12-3 or TRBV12-4 and TRBJ2-1, with D tentatively TRBD2 (5 bases). V lost 5 bases, J lost 6 bases, and 14 bases lay in between. The CDR3 is 14 residues long. The CDR3 reads CASSTGGLGNEQFF. The CDR3 coding sequence is TGTGCCAGCAGTACCGGAGGACTCGGCAATGAGCAGTTCTTC.